The rows below give T cell receptor beta chains drawn from one sample of a study of T cells in Graves' hyperthyroidism and ophthalmopathy. TCRdb reprocessed the multiplex PCR reads with MiXCR, giving one entry per CDR3 protein. The sample gives approximately 610,000 distinct CDR3 sequences, around 15% of which show up once; under 20% is in the top ten. The sequenced sample consisted of blood. The source is a woman aged 18-29 years with Graves' hyperthyroidism. The CDR3 runs from the conserved cysteine through the conserved F or W. Each record gives: D gene, J gene, V gene, clone size, CDR3 protein, CDR3 DNA. The D gene is left open where the match is weak. The size entry is marked missing in some rows and otherwise reads once, few, many or a size class.

D gene: TRBD1
J gene: TRBJ2-7
V gene: TRBV28
clone size: many
CDR3 protein: CASSLSPTGGYEQYF
CDR3 DNA: TGTGCCAGCAGTTTATCCCCGACAGGGGGCTACGAGCAGTACTTC

D gene: -
J gene: TRBJ2-3
V gene: TRBV7-9
clone size: few
CDR3 protein: CASSPRAVTDTQYF
CDR3 DNA: TGTGCCAGCAGCCCTCGGGCTGTCACAGATACGCAGTATTTT

D gene: -
J gene: TRBJ1-2
V gene: TRBV4-3
clone size: -
CDR3 protein: CASSQGGPGVHGYTF
CDR3 DNA: TGCGCCAGCAGCCAAGGGGGTCCGGGGGTTCATGGCTACACCTTC

D gene: -
J gene: TRBJ2-5
V gene: TRBV7-2
clone size: many
CDR3 protein: CASRAPGPKETQYF
CDR3 DNA: TGTGCCAGCAGAGCCCCAGGCCCCAAAGAGACCCAGTACTTC

D gene: -
J gene: TRBJ2-1
V gene: TRBV25-1
clone size: -
CDR3 protein: CASSDAPSSYNEQFF
CDR3 DNA: TGTGCCAGCAGTGATGCTCCGAGCTCCTACAATGAGCAGTTCTTC

D gene: -
J gene: TRBJ2-1
V gene: TRBV29-1
clone size: many
CDR3 protein: CSAGGRGSEQFF
CDR3 DNA: TGCAGCGCTGGGGGCCGGGGGTCGGAGCAGTTCTTC

D gene: TRBD1
J gene: TRBJ2-7
V gene: TRBV28
clone size: many
CDR3 protein: CASSLFQGTGAFLSYEQYF
CDR3 DNA: TGTGCCAGCAGTTTATTTCAAGGGACAGGGGCCTTCCTCTCCTACGAGCAGTACTTC

D gene: -
J gene: TRBJ2-1
V gene: TRBV20-1
clone size: many
CDR3 protein: CSARDPRTTYNEQFF
CDR3 DNA: TGCAGTGCTAGAGATCCGAGGACTACCTACAATGAGCAGTTCTTC

D gene: -
J gene: TRBJ2-1
V gene: TRBV11-2
clone size: many
CDR3 protein: CASSERTYNEQFF
CDR3 DNA: TGTGCCAGCAGCGAACGGACCTACAATGAGCAGTTCTTC

D gene: -
J gene: TRBJ1-5
V gene: TRBV2
clone size: many
CDR3 protein: CASSPGTNSNQPQHF
CDR3 DNA: TGTGCCAGCAGTCCCGGGACAAATAGCAATCAGCCCCAGCATTTT

D gene: -
J gene: TRBJ1-1
V gene: TRBV10-3
clone size: many
CDR3 protein: CAISESATRTEAFF
CDR3 DNA: TGTGCCATCAGTGAGTCGGCGACCCGGACTGAAGCTTTCTTT

D gene: -
J gene: TRBJ1-1
V gene: TRBV9
clone size: -
CDR3 protein: CASSVVSGNTEAFF
CDR3 DNA: TGTGCCAGCAGCGTAGTTAGCGGGAACACTGAAGCTTTCTTT

D gene: -
J gene: TRBJ2-7
V gene: TRBV7-2
clone size: -
CDR3 protein: CASRGRNYEQYF
CDR3 DNA: TGTGCCAGCAGGGGACGGAACTACGAGCAGTACTTC

D gene: TRBD2
J gene: TRBJ2-7
V gene: TRBV20-1
clone size: many
CDR3 protein: CSASLLAGGEEQYF
CDR3 DNA: TGCAGTGCTAGTCTACTAGCGGGAGGGGAAGAGCAGTACTTC

D gene: TRBD2
J gene: TRBJ2-1
V gene: TRBV12-3/TRBV12-4
clone size: -
CDR3 protein: CASSRSGSYNEQFF
CDR3 DNA: TGTGCCAGCAGTCGAAGCGGGAGTTACAATGAGCAGTTCTTC

D gene: TRBD2
J gene: TRBJ2-7
V gene: TRBV7-2
clone size: -
CDR3 protein: CASSLSSGGAGYEQYF
CDR3 DNA: TGTGCCAGCAGCTTATCTAGCGGGGGGGCAGGATACGAGCAGTACTTC

D gene: -
J gene: TRBJ2-7
V gene: TRBV20-1
clone size: few
CDR3 protein: CSASGGDSHYEQYF
CDR3 DNA: TGCAGTGCCTCAGGCGGGGACAGCCACTACGAGCAGTACTTC